A selection of T cell receptor beta chains follows, all from one sample in a study of patients and donors after allogeneic stem cell transplantation. One entry per CDR3 protein, called by TCRdb with MiXCR from the RT-PCR reads. The profile shows about 57,000 distinct CDR3 sequences, roughly 14% of them singletons. The sequencing sample was made of blood, either unsorted or a sorted T cell fraction (not recorded which). These receptors were collected from a human donor who was either an allogeneic HSCT recipient or a stem cell or donor lymphocyte infusion donor (not recorded which). It is not recorded whose cells these are; they may come from a transplant donor. Each CDR3 is given without its conserved first and last residue. Rows may omit the clone size; those that give it use once, few, many or a size class.

j_call	v_call	cdr3_length	clone_size	cdr3_aa
TRBJ2-7	TRBV6-6	14	-	ASSHGNVRVHYEQY
TRBJ2-1	TRBV6-5	9	few	ASIRGYEQF
TRBJ2-5	TRBV2	14	-	ASSEGLSGRRETQY
TRBJ2-1	TRBV7-9	12	-	ASSLESDRELQF
TRBJ1-3	TRBV7-6	13	many	ASSLNPSSGNTIY
TRBJ2-7	TRBV10-3	15	-	AISASIITSEAYEQY
TRBJ2-1	TRBV5-4	16	few	ASSLAIYVANSYNEQF
TRBJ2-1	TRBV3-1	16	-	ASSLGLAGSFGDNEQF
TRBJ2-1	TRBV5-5	11	few	ASSGGAYNEQF
TRBJ2-2	TRBV11-3	10	-	ASSPATGELF